The clone carrying this TCR beta chain was seen more than once but under ten times. The CDR3 is 14 amino acids. With 1 base removed from V and 0 bases from J, the gap between germline ends came to 4 bases. From germline, CDR1 is LGHDT and CDR2 YNNKEL (reference sequence). An oligo carrying a UMI was ligated to the cDNA 3' end. First-round PCR used roughly 4 cycles and beta primers RC1.1 and RC1.2 covering TRBC1 and TRBC2. Using its own MiXCR run on the UMI-ligation and nested PCR reads, TCRdb lists one record per CDR3 protein. The table has tens of thousands of distinct CDR3 sequences, 10% to 15% seen once. The sample originates from a study of quantifying T cell responses using KT2 cells. Study as a whole: cDNA was made from DNase-treated RNA using alpha and beta constant primers.

The sample taken for sequencing was PBMCs spiked with cells of the T cell clone KT2. The chain recombines TRBV3-1 with TRBJ1-5; the D is unclear. The source of this sequence is a human donor. The CDR3 sequence: CASSQGNSNQPQHF. The CDR3 nucleotides read TGTGCCAGCAGCCAAGGGAATAGCAATCAGCCCCAGCATTTT.